Following are 25 T cell receptor beta chains from one sample sequenced in a study of blood T cell repertoires in COVID-19. This table comes from immunoSEQ multiplex PCR, and its TCRdb copy is limited to in-frame clones, with some not included. The sample consists of approximately 30,000 clones, roughly 79% of them appearing once. The sample comprised peripheral blood. Receptors originate from a man aged 65 to 85 with acute or convalescent COVID-19.

The chain combines TRBV7-2 with TRBJ1-1; D is unresolved. The ends were cut back, 3 bases at V and 0 bases at J, with 5 bases in the middle. Germline loops: CDR1 SGHTA, CDR2 FQGNSA. This CDR3 comprises 13 residues. The CDR3, as DNA: TGTGCCAGCAGCTTTTATTTGAACACTGAAGCTTTCTTT. Encoded protein: CASSFYLNTEAFF.

This clone was detected only once. The chain is built from TRBV3-1 (or the pseudogene TRBV3-2) and TRBJ1-6; D perhaps matches TRBD1 (6 bases). The CDR3 length is 16 residues. Germline CDR1 is LGHDT and CDR2 is YNNKEL (reference sequence). V dropped 7 bases and J dropped 7 bases, with 20 bases sitting between them. The CDR3 DNA reads as TGTGCCAGCACCTCCGGGAGGGGGATCCCAAATTCACCCCTCCACTTT. As protein: CASTSGRGIPNSPLHF.

The V call is TRBV27, the J call TRBJ1-1, with D maybe TRBD1 (6 bases). Germline lookup yields CDR1 MNHEY and CDR2 SMNVEV (reference sequence). Between the trimmed V and J ends, which lost 6 bases and 4 bases, there was a span of 15 bases. The CDR3 contains 14 residues. This CDR3 reads CASRLQGPGTEAFF. The CDR3 region has the DNA TGTGCCAGCAGACTACAGGGACCGGGCACTGAAGCTTTCTTT.

The chain recombines TRBV7-2 with TRBJ2-2; weak D call: TRBD2 (6 bases). Per the germline V gene, CDR1 is SGHTA and CDR2 is FQGNSA. Trimming stripped 5 bases from V and 6 bases from J, with 16 bases between. The CDR3 has 15 amino acids. CDR3 bases: TGTGCCAGCAGCCATGGGACTGCCGCCCCCGGGGAGCTGTTTTTT. Amino acids: CASSHGTAAPGELFF.

J is TRBJ2-5 and V is TRBV5-4; possible D gene TRBD1, 6 bases. This CDR3 contains 13 residues. Germline CDR1 reads SGHNT; CDR2 reads YYREEE (reference sequence). The V gene lost 1 base and the J gene lost 3 bases, with 7 bases spanning the gap. This chain's CDR3 is CASSLKGEETQYF. The CDR3 region has the DNA TGTGCCAGCAGCTTGAAGGGGGAAGAGACCCAGTACTTC.

This clone has only one observation. This chain joins TRBV30 and TRBJ2-5, with a weak D call TRBD2 (7 bases). The CDR3 consists of 15 residues. Looked up from germline, CDR1 is GTSNPN and CDR2 is SVGIG (reference sequence). Trimming left V 5 bases short and J 3 bases short, with 19 bases between. The CDR3 reads CAWSKRGADKETQYF. CDR3 coding DNA: TGTGCCTGGTCCAAACGGGGGGCCGATAAAGAGACCCAGTACTTC.

V is TRBV5-8 and J is TRBJ1-6, with 7 bases that match TRBD1. Germline values: CDR1 SGHTS, CDR2 YDEGEE. The CDR3 is made up of 15 amino acids. V lost 5 bases, J lost 7 bases, and 9 bases stayed unmatched. CDR3 amino acids: CASRLLGQLNSPLHF. Written as DNA, the CDR3 is TGTGCCAGCAGGCTCTTGGGACAGCTAAATTCACCCCTCCACTTT.

This rearrangement joins TRBV7-9 to TRBJ1-2; TRBD1 aligns across 9 bases. V lost 5 bases and J lost 4; bases outside the gene matches: 8. The CDR3 totals 15 residues. Per germline, CDR1 SEHNR and CDR2 FQNEAQ (reference sequence). The CDR3 nucleotides read TGTGCCAGCAGCGCGACAGGGGGGACCACCTATGGCTACACCTTC. It codes for CASSATGGTTYGYTF.

The chain couples TRBV5-4 to TRBJ2-1; 12 nucleotides match TRBD1. The CDR3 sequence is 16 residues long. The ends lost 8 bases at V and 7 bases at J; junction bases unmatched: 13. CDR1 is SGHNT and CDR2 is YYREEE in the germline V gene (reference sequence). Here the CDR3 reads CASNSGGQGARNEQFF. DNA of the CDR3: TGTGCCAGTAATTCTGGGGGACAGGGGGCGCGTAATGAGCAGTTCTTC. The whole variable domain, filled in from reference TRBV5-4 and TRBJ2-1, reads ETGVTQSPTHLIKTRGQQVTLRCSSQSGHNTVSWYQQALGQGPQFIFQYYREEENGRGNFPPRFSGLQFPNYSSELNVNALELDDSALYLCASNSGGQGARNEQFFGPGTRLTVL.

DNA for the CDR3: TGTGCCACGCAGAAGACTCCTTACACCGGGGAGCTGTTTTTT. This sequence encodes CATQKTPYTGELFF. This chain links TRBV10-3 with TRBJ2-2; D is unclear. With 10 bases removed from V and 3 bases from J, the gap between germline ends came to 15 bases. The CDR3 extends over 14 amino acids. Germline CDR1 is ENHRY and CDR2 is SYGVKD.

V usage is TRBV28 and J usage is TRBJ2-3; TRBD2 might be the D (6 bases). Looked up from germline, CDR1 is MDHEN and CDR2 is SYDVKM. The CDR3 spans 14 residues. Trimming took off 8 bases at V and 10 bases at J, with 22 bases between the two ends. The CDR3 coding sequence is TGTGCCAGCCACTCCCCGGGGGTGGGAAGTTCGCAGTATTTT. Translating gives CASHSPGVGSSQYF.

V gene TRBV7-2 combines with J gene TRBJ1-6; 8 nucleotides agree with TRBD1. The length of the CDR3 is 15 residues. With V trimmed by 5 bases and J by 10 bases, 10 bases remained unmatched. Germline V lookup: CDR1 SGHTA, CDR2 FQGNSA. CDR3 sequence reads: CASSPTQGALSPLHF. The CDR3 DNA sequence: TGTGCCAGCAGCCCAACTCAGGGGGCTCTCTCACCCCTCCACTTT. The whole variable domain, filled in from reference TRBV7-2 and TRBJ1-6, reads GAGVSQSPSNKVTEKGKDVELRCDPISGHTALYWYRQSLGQGLEFLIYFQGNSAPDKSGLPSDRFSAERTGGSVSTLTIQRTQQEDSAVYLCASSPTQGALSPLHFGNGTRLTVT.

To note about this clone: The same CDR3 arises from other DNA sequences in this sample as well. This sequence joins TRBV11-2 and TRBJ2-1; TRBD2 aligns across 12 bases. Germline V gene data show CDR1 as SGHAT and CDR2 as FQNNGV. This CDR3 region has 15 residues. The J segment lost 5 bases and the V segment lost 1 base, leaving 0 bases of the junction unmatched. The CDR3: CASSLGLAGDNEQFF. DNA of the CDR3: TGTGCCAGCAGCTTAGGACTAGCGGGAGACAATGAGCAGTTCTTC.

This clone was counted only a few times. V is TRBV4-1 and J is TRBJ2-5; D unclear. Trimming cost V 1 base and J 6 bases, with 12 bases left between them. This CDR3 has 14 residues. CDR1 and CDR2 (germline): MGHRA, YSYEKL. CDR3 amino acids: CASSQVVTVQTQYF. The CDR3 coding sequence is TGCGCCAGCAGCCAAGTTGTAACGGTCCAGACCCAGTACTTC.

As DNA, the CDR3 is TGTGCCAGTAGTATGCGACTAGGTGTAGATACGCAGTATTTT. This gives the protein CASSMRLGVDTQYF. The chain joins TRBV19 to TRBJ2-3, with D possibly matching TRBD2 (6 bases). CDR1 is LNHDA and CDR2 is SQIVND in the germline V gene (reference sequence). Trimming removed 3 bases at V and 5 bases at J, with 12 bases between. This CDR3 has 14 amino acids.

The chain carries TRBV5-4 and TRBJ1-1; D uncertain. V gave up 5 bases and J gave up 5 bases, with 19 bases separating them. Germline V gene sequence: CDR1 SGHNT, CDR2 YYREEE (reference sequence). The CDR3 has 15 amino acids. The CDR3 DNA sequence: TGTGCCAGCAGGCATCTAAAATCTGGTGAGACTGAAGCTTTCTTT. Amino acids: CASRHLKSGETEAFF.

The gene calls are TRBV19 and TRBJ1-1; D gene ambiguous. Germline V CDR1 and CDR2: LNHDA, SQIVND (reference sequence). This CDR3 contains 11 residues. V lost 7 bases, J lost 11 bases, and 14 bases lay in between. This chain's CDR3 is CASTSGGSAFF. CDR3 DNA sequence: TGTGCCAGTACCTCAGGAGGCTCGGCTTTCTTT.

The gene calls are TRBV10-3 and TRBJ1-4, with D possibly matching TRBD1 (5 bases). With 8 bases removed from V and 4 bases from J, the gap between germline ends came to 8 bases. Looked up from germline, CDR1 is ENHRY and CDR2 is SYGVKD. The length of the CDR3 is 12 residues. The CDR3 is CAIRGGNEKLFF. The CDR3 DNA reads TGTGCCATCCGGGGGGGTAATGAAAAACTGTTTTTT.

The CDR3 DNA is TGTGCCAGCAGCTGGGGACAAGCGAACACCGGGGAGCTGTTTTTT. Amino acids: CASSWGQANTGELFF. The chain uses TRBV5-4 and TRBJ2-2; possibly TRBD1 for D (6 bases). The length of the CDR3 is 15 residues. Germline values: CDR1 SGHNT, CDR2 YYREEE (reference sequence). V was cut by 3 bases and J by 0 bases, with 9 bases left in between.

The chain is built from TRBV2 and TRBJ2-3, with TRBD1 matching 7 bases. V lost 4 bases to trimming and J lost 4 bases; unmatched junction nucleotides: 8. This CDR3 has 15 amino acids. Germline loops: CDR1 SNHLY, CDR2 FYNNEI. CDR3 loop: CASSAMTGSPDTQYF. CDR3 bases: TGTGCCAGCAGTGCGATGACAGGGTCCCCAGATACGCAGTATTTT.

The chain recombines TRBV6-5 with TRBJ2-2, with D tentatively TRBD2 (5 bases). Germline assignment: CDR1 MNHEY and CDR2 SVGAGI. The CDR3 sequence is 15 residues long. V dropped 0 bases and J dropped 1 base, with 6 bases sitting between them. CDR3 coding DNA: TGTGCCAGCAGTTACTCGGCGGGGAACACCGGGGAGCTGTTTTTT. Its translation is CASSYSAGNTGELFF.

The gene calls are TRBV24-1 and TRBJ2-1; 7 bases match TRBD2. The CDR3 spans 16 residues. Losses at the gene ends were 4 bases for V and 4 bases for J; bases not matched to a gene: 9. Looked up from germline, CDR1 is KGHDR and CDR2 is SFDVKD. The CDR3 DNA follows: TGTGCCACCAGTGACGGGGCGGGGGATGGATACAATGAGCAGTTCTTC. Its translation is CATSDGAGDGYNEQFF.

The genes are TRBV7-2 and TRBJ2-7, with TRBD2 identical over 9 bases. J was trimmed by 6 bases and V by 8 bases; bases with no gene match: 11. The CDR3 spans 14 residues. From germline, CDR1 is SGHTA and CDR2 FQGNSA. For the CDR3, the DNA is TGTGCCAGCGGCAGGTTGGGACTAGCTCCCGAGCAGTACTTC. Translated, it gives CASGRLGLAPEQYF. Supplemented by reference TRBV7-2 and TRBJ2-7, the full variable domain reads GAGVSQSPSNKVTEKGKDVELRCDPISGHTALYWYRQSLGQGLEFLIYFQGNSAPDKSGLPSDRFSAERTGGSVSTLTIQRTQQEDSAVYLCASGRLGLAPEQYFGPGTRLTVT.

This clone was seen a few times. V is TRBV6-4 and J is TRBJ2-3, with a tentative D call TRBD2 (6 bases). The V end lost 4 bases, the J end lost 2 bases, and 13 bases lay between the germline ends. Germline V gene sequence: CDR1 MRHNA, CDR2 SNTAGT. This CDR3 is built from 15 residues. CDR3 sequence reads: CASSVVGGTTDTQYF. The CDR3 DNA reads as TGTGCCAGCAGTGTGGTGGGGGGAACCACAGATACGCAGTATTTT.

The rearrangement joins TRBV21-1 to TRBJ2-3; the table's TRBD2 call for D was not verified on the DNA. TRBV21-1 is assigned pseudogene status. The CDR3 runs to 16 residues. DNA for the CDR3: TGTGCCAGCAGCAAAGGACTAGCGGGGGACACAGATACGCAGTATTTT. Translation gives CASSKGLAGDTDTQYF.